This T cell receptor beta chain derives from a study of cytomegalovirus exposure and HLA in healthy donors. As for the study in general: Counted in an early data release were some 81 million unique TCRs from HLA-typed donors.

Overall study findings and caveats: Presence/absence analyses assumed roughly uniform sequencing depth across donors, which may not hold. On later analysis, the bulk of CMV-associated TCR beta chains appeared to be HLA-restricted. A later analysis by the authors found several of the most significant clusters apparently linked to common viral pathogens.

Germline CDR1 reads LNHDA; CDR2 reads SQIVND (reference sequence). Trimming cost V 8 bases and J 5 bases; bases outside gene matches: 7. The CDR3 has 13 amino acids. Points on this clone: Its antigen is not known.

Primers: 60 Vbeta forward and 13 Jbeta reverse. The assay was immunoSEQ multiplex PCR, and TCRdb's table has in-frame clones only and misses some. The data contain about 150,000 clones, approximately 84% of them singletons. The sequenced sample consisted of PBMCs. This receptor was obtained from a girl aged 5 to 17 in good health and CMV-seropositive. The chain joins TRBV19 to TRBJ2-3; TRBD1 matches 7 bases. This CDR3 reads CASQTGLGDTQYF. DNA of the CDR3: TGTGCCAGTCAGACAGGGCTGGGAGATACGCAGTATTTT.